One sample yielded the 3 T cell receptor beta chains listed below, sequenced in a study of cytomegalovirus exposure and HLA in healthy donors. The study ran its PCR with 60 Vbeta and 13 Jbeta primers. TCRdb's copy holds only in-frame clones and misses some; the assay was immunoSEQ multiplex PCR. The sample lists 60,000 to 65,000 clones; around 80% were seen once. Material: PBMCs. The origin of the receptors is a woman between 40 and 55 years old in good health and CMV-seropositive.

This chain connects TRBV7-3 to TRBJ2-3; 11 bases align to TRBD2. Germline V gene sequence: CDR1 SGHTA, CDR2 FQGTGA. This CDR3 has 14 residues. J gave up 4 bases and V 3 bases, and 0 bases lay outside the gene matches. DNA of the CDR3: TGTGCCAGCAGCTTGGGACTAGCGGCAGATACGCAGTATTTT. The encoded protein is CASSLGLAADTQYF. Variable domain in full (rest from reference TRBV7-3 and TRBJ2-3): GAGVSQTPSNKVTEKGKYVELRCDPISGHTALYWYRQSLGQGPEFLIYFQGTGAADDSGLPNDRFFAVRPEGSVSTLKIQRTERGDSAVYLCASSLGLAADTQYFGPGTRLTVL.

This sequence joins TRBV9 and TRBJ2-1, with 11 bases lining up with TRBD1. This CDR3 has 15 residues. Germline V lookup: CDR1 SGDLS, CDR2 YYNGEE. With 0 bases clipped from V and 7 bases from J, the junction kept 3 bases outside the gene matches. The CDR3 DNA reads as TGTGCCAGCAGCGTAGGTGGGACAGGGGGTAATGAGCAGTTCTTC. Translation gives CASSVGGTGGNEQFF.

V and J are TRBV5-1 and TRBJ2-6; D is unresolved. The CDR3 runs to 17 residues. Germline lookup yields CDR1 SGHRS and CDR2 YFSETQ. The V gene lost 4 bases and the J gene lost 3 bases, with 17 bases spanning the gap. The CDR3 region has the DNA TGCGCCAGCAGCCCGGTTCCAACCCGAGATGGGGCCAACGTCCTGACTTTC. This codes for CASSPVPTRDGANVLTF.